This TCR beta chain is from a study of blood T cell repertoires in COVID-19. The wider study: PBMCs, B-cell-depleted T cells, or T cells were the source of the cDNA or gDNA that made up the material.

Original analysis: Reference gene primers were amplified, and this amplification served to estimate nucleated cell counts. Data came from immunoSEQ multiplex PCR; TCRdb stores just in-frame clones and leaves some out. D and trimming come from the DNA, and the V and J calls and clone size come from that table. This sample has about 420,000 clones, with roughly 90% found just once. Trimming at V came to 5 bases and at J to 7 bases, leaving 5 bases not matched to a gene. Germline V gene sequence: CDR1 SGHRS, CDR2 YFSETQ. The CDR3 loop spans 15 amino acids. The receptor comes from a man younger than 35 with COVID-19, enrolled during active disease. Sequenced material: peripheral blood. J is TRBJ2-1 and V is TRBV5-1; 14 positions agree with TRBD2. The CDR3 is CASSSGLAGGNEQFF. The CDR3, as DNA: TGCGCCAGCAGTTCCGGACTAGCGGGAGGAAATGAGCAGTTCTTC.